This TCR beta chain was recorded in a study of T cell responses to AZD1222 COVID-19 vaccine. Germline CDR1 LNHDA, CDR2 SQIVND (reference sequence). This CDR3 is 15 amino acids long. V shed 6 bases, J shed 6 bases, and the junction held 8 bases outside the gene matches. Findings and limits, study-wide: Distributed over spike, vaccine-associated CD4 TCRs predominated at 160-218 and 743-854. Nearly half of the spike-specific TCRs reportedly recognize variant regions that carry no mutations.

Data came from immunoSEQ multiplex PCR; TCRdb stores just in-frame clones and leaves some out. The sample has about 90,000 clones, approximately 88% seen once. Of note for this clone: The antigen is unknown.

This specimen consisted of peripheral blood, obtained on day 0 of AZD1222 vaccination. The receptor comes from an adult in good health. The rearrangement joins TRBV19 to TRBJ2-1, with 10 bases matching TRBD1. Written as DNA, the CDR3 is TGTGCCAGTAGAAAGACAGGGGGCAGTGGCAATGAGCAGTTCTTC. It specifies CASRKTGGSGNEQFF.